Each of the 9 T cell receptor beta chains below was sequenced from the same sample in a study of blood T cells in healthy people across ages. Alongside a J-beta primer mix, a sample-barcoded 5' primer served in a second PCR lasting about 7 to 11 cycles. TCRdb called the 5' RACE reads again in MiXCR, with one record for every CDR3 protein. The table shows roughly 1,700,000 distinct CDR3 sequences, with roughly 28% occurring only once. Sequencing was performed on blood. Receptors were obtained from a woman aged 30 to 39 in good health.

This chain connects TRBV24-1 to TRBJ2-7; D gene uncertain. The CDR3 spans 14 residues. The germline V gene has CDR1 KGHDR and CDR2 SFDVKD. V shed 4 bases and J shed 2 bases, with 11 bases lying between them. CDR3: CATSDASWTYEQYF. The CDR3 DNA reads TGTGCCACCAGTGACGCGAGCTGGACCTACGAGCAGTACTTC.

Details on this clonotype: A much more abundant neighbour one base away suggests this may be a read error. The chain carries TRBV7-9 and TRBJ2-1; D is unclear. The CDR3 covers 15 residues. Germline loops: CDR1 SEHNR, CDR2 FQNEAQ (reference sequence). The CDR3 DNA follows: TGTGCCAGCAGCCAAAGAGTCAGCACCTACAATAAGCAGTTCTTC. Its translation is CASSQRVSTYNKQFF.

V is TRBV20-1 and J is TRBJ1-4, with D tentatively TRBD1 (5 bases). The germline V and J ends were trimmed by 0 bases and 0 bases, with 14 bases remaining between them. From germline, CDR1 is DFQATT and CDR2 SNEGSKA (reference sequence). The CDR3 consists of 17 residues. CDR3 coding DNA: TGCAGTGCTAGAGAGGGGGGTCGGCGAGCAACTAATGAAAAACTGTTTTTT. This sequence encodes CSAREGGRRATNEKLFF.

This clonotype has more than one count but fewer than ten. The chain employs TRBV5-1 and TRBJ1-1; no clear D. CDR3 length: 12 amino acids. V lost 7 bases and J 9 bases, leaving 16 bases between the germline ends. Per germline, CDR1 SGHRS and CDR2 YFSETQ. DNA of the CDR3: TGCGCCAGCCGGACCGGTGAAGAGAAAGCTTTCTTT. It is translated as CASRTGEEKAFF.

V and J are TRBV5-1 and TRBJ2-1, with D perhaps being TRBD1 or TRBD2 (7 bases each). CDR3 length: 15 amino acids. Germline-derived CDR1 and CDR2 are SGHRS and YFSETQ. Trimming removed 5 bases from V and 5 bases from J, with 17 bases in between. CDR3 amino acids: CASRAGGAWDNEQFF. The CDR3 nucleotides read TGCGCCAGCAGGGCAGGGGGGGCCTGGGACAATGAGCAGTTCTTC.

Note on this clonotype: Relative to the germline gene, one junction end is altered; a read error may explain this. V gene TRBV11-1 combines with J gene TRBJ2-5; 7 bases map to TRBD1. CDR1 and CDR2 from the germline V gene are SGHAT and FQDESV (reference sequence). The CDR3 runs 15 residues. The CDR3 reads CVSSPRDSNQETQYF. CDR3 sequence (DNA): TGTGTCAGCAGCCCTAGGGACAGTAACCAAGAGACCCAGTACTTC.

This clonotype has just a few counts. The CDR3 sequence: CASRVRDRAADTQYF. The DNA of the CDR3 is TGTGCCAGCAGAGTACGGGACAGGGCAGCAGATACGCAGTATTTT. This chain joins TRBV6-5 and TRBJ2-3, with 9 bases identical to TRBD1. Trimming cost V 6 bases and J 4 bases; bases outside gene matches: 8. CDR1 is MNHEY and CDR2 is SVGAGI in the germline V gene. The CDR3 sequence is 15 residues long.

The chain carries TRBV15 and TRBJ1-5; weak D call: TRBD1 (5 bases). CDR3 length equals 15 residues. Trimming stripped 5 bases from V and 6 bases from J, with 17 bases between. CDR1 is LNHNV, CDR2 YYDKDF, per germline (reference sequence). CDR3 protein: CATSGAREGRQPQHF. As DNA, the CDR3 is TGTGCCACCAGCGGGGCCCGGGAGGGACGTCAGCCCCAGCATTTT.

This clonotype was counted between two and nine times. The junction and the germline gene differ at one end; a read error may be behind it. V usage is TRBV20-1 and J usage is TRBJ2-3; D is possibly TRBD2 (5 bases). CDR1 and CDR2 (germline): DFQATT, SNEGSKA (reference sequence). The CDR3 totals 14 residues. CDR3 nucleotides: TGCGGTGCTAGCCTACCCGGACCAGCAGATACGCAGTATTTT. Residues: CGASLPGPADTQYF.